What follows describes a single TCR beta chain. One junction end does not reproduce the germline sequence, and a read error may be involved. A modified ARM-PCR protocol with three rounds of nested PCR amplified TCRbeta. TCRdb called the multiplex PCR reads again in MiXCR, with one record for every CDR3 protein. There are around 99,000 distinct CDR3 sequences in the sample; 60% to 80% occur only once, and under 20% lies in the top ten. The template was RNA from unsorted bulk tissue. This non-tumor lung sample came from over 3 cm beyond the tumor edge. Donors were chemotherapy-naive, newly diagnosed lung cancer surgical patients in China, August–late 2014. The sample originates from a study of tumor and adjacent non-tumor tissue in lung cancer. Germline V CDR1 and CDR2: SGHRS, YFSETQ. The CDR3 loop spans 15 amino acids.

The chain is built from TRBV5-1 and TRBJ2-2; unclear D gene. Sequencing was done on a sample of distant non-tumor lung tissue. This TCR was sampled from a man in his fifties or sixties with non-small cell lung cancer. DNA of the CDR3: TGCACCAGCAGCTTTCAAGCGCTGAACACCGGGGAGCTGTTTTTT. Its protein product is CTSSFQALNTGELFF.